What follows describes a single TCR beta chain. What it binds is unknown. This specimen includes other DNA sequences encoding the same CDR3. This CDR3 comprises 15 residues. Germline values: CDR1 SGHRS, CDR2 YFSETQ. Losses at the gene ends were 3 bases for V and 2 bases for J; bases not matched to a gene: 4. The sample is drawn from a study of cytomegalovirus exposure and HLA in healthy donors. The study's findings and limits: TCR beta chains numbering under 200 were designated cytomegalovirus-associated. Accurate prediction of most subjects' HLA-A and HLA-B alleles from TCR beta sequences was reported.

Primers for the PCR totalled 60 Vbeta and 13 Jbeta. TCRdb's copy holds only in-frame clones and misses some; the assay was immunoSEQ multiplex PCR. The table has roughly 130,000 clones, approximately 88% seen once. This chain links TRBV5-1 with TRBJ2-7, with TRBD2 matching over 11 bases. Material for sequencing was PBMCs. This TCR derives from a woman aged 40 to 50 in good health and CMV-seronegative. The CDR3 sequence: CASSSGLAGPYEQYF. CDR3 sequence (DNA): TGCGCCAGCAGCTCCGGACTAGCGGGTCCCTACGAGCAGTACTTC.